This TCR beta chain came from a study of blood T cell repertoires in COVID-19. Overall study: COVID-19 samples from acute and convalescent phases originated in the United States, Italy and Spain. PBMCs, B-cell-depleted T cells, or T cells were the source of the cDNA or gDNA that made up the material.

In the original workflow: Counts of nucleated cells, estimated from reference gene primer amplification, were obtained. The table came from immunoSEQ multiplex PCR; TCRdb's copy has only in-frame clones and leaves some out. V, J and clone size are those of that table, while D and trimming were read from the DNA. The sample shows 97,000 or so clones, 79% of them seen only once. J lost 3 bases, V lost 4 bases, and 9 bases had no gene match. The germline V gene encodes CDR1 KGHDR and CDR2 SFDVKD. The CDR3 spans 17 residues. The sequence derives from an elderly woman with active or convalescent COVID-19. The chain is built from TRBV24-1 and TRBJ2-1; 9 positions match TRBD2. Sequences were obtained from peripheral blood. CDR3 nucleotide sequence: TGTGCCACCAGTGACCCGACTCCTAGCGGGGACTACAATGAGCAGTTCTTC. Its translation: CATSDPTPSGDYNEQFF.